A single sample gave rise to the 32 T cell receptor beta chains below, sequenced in a study of radiotherapy plus CTLA-4 blockade in lung cancer (dated by TCRdb to 2016 to 2019). The library was built by means of the immunoSEQ multiplex PCR assay. As stored in TCRdb, this immuneACCESS dataset retains in-frame rearrangements with V and J assigned. A fraction of the clones does not appear; measured against another copy, unresolved V genes explain less than half of the discrepancy, and the remainder lacks a known reason. Recorded for this sample are around 56,000 clones; roughly 80% of them occurred a single time. Clones ranked in the top ten supply approximately 17% of the sample. The material was peripheral blood, obtained from a patient treated with radiotherapy plus ipilimumab. The receptors derive from a human donor with non-small cell lung cancer who had a complete response to radiotherapy plus ipilimumab.

This rearrangement joins TRBV7-2 to TRBJ2-2; D is ambiguous. This CDR3 is built from 14 residues. In germline, CDR1 is SGHTA, CDR2 FQGNSA. Trimming took off 2 bases at V and 3 bases at J, with 7 bases between the two ends. CDR3 sequence reads: CASSLNLYTGELFF. The CDR3 region has the DNA TGTGCCAGCAGCTTAAATCTTTACACCGGGGAGCTGTTTTTT.

The chain recombines TRBV19 with TRBJ1-2; 11 bases map to TRBD1. Germline loops: CDR1 LNHDA, CDR2 SQIVND (reference sequence). V shed 4 bases and J 1 base; nucleotides not matched to a gene: 5. The CDR3 sequence is 16 residues long. CDR3 DNA sequence: TGTGCCAGTAGTAACGGACAGGGGGCTTTTAACTATGGCTACACCTTC. Translating gives CASSNGQGAFNYGYTF.

This CDR3 is CASSIVRTVNQPQHF. The CDR3, as DNA: TGTGCCAGTAGTATAGTCAGGACAGTCAATCAGCCCCAGCATTTT. The chain is built from TRBV19 and TRBJ1-5; a possible D gene is TRBD1 (6 bases). Trimming shortened V by 1 base and J by 3 bases, and 10 bases separated the two germline ends. The CDR3 contains 15 residues. In germline, CDR1 is LNHDA, CDR2 SQIVND (reference sequence).

This chain uses TRBV19 with TRBJ2-2, with D possibly TRBD2 on 6 matching bases. The CDR3 runs to 16 residues. Germline CDR1 LNHDA, CDR2 SQIVND (reference sequence). The V gene lost 5 bases and the J gene lost 7 bases, with 20 bases spanning the gap. This CDR3 is CASSVPGSRKLGELFF. DNA for the CDR3: TGTGCCAGTAGTGTCCCCGGGAGCCGAAAGCTCGGGGAGCTGTTTTTT. Full variable domain (missing parts from reference TRBV19 and TRBJ2-2): DGGITQSPKYLFRKEGQNVTLSCEQNLNHDAMYWYRQDPGQGLRLIYYSQIVNDFQKGDIAEGYSVSREKKESFPLTVTSAQKNPTAFYLCASSVPGSRKLGELFFGEGSRLTVL.

This clone was counted a few times. The chain couples TRBV6-4 to TRBJ1-2, with D uncertain. Germline V gives CDR1 MRHNA, CDR2 SNTAGT. V was shortened by 9 bases and J by 3 bases, with 8 bases between the two germline ends. This CDR3 is built from 11 residues. The CDR3 bases are TGTGCCAGAGGCGCGGACTATGGCTACACCTTC. It is translated as CARGADYGYTF.

The rearrangement joins TRBV7-2 to TRBJ2-1; 9 positions match TRBD1. V was pared by 1 base and J by 6 bases, with 1 base of the junction left unmatched. The CDR3 is 14 amino acids. In germline, CDR1 is SGHTA, CDR2 FQGNSA. CDR3 residues: CASSLGDRANEQFF. CDR3 nucleotides: TGTGCCAGCAGCTTAGGGGACAGGGCCAATGAGCAGTTCTTC.

The count of this clone is one. This chain uses TRBV18 with TRBJ2-2; D gene uncertain. V was trimmed by 6 bases and J by 4 bases, leaving 9 bases between them. Looked up from germline, CDR1 is KGHSH and CDR2 is LQKENI. The CDR3 spans 13 residues. The CDR3 coding sequence is TGTGCCAGCTCCCGCCCGGGCACCGGGGAGCTGTTTTTT. It is translated as CASSRPGTGELFF.

The CDR3 protein is CASIAGQANYGYTF. As DNA, the CDR3 is TGTGCCAGCATTGCAGGACAAGCTAACTATGGCTACACCTTC. V is TRBV2 and J is TRBJ1-2, with D tentatively TRBD1 (5 bases). CDR3 length: 14 residues. The germline gives CDR1 SNHLY, CDR2 FYNNEI. Trimming took off 7 bases at V and 0 bases at J, with 12 bases between the two ends.

The chain recombines TRBV6-5 with TRBJ2-1, with 8 bases lining up with TRBD1. Looked up from germline, CDR1 is MNHEY and CDR2 is SVGAGI. The J segment lost 7 bases and the V segment lost 6 bases, leaving 11 bases of the junction unmatched. The length of the CDR3 is 15 residues. The CDR3 nucleotides are TGTGCCAGCAGCCGAGCATCAGGGGGCGGGAATGAGCAGTTCTTC. Translating it yields CASSRASGGGNEQFF.

V gene TRBV10-3 combines with J gene TRBJ1-2, with a tentative D call TRBD1 (6 bases). Looked up from germline, CDR1 is ENHRY and CDR2 is SYGVKD. The ends were cut back, 7 bases at V and 6 bases at J, with 18 bases in the middle. The CDR3 contains 14 residues. CDR3 amino acids: CAITSDSPLDGYTF. The CDR3 nucleotides are TGTGCCATCACCTCGGACAGCCCGTTGGATGGCTACACCTTC.

This rearrangement joins TRBV10-3 to TRBJ2-7; 7 nucleotides align to TRBD2. Per the germline V gene, CDR1 is ENHRY and CDR2 is SYGVKD. The V segment lost 9 bases and the J segment 1 base; nucleotides outside the gene matches: 3. The CDR3 consists of 12 residues. In DNA, the CDR3 is TGTGCCATTGGGGGGGATTCCTACGAGCAGTACTTC. The encoded protein is CAIGGDSYEQYF.

The chain combines TRBV9 with TRBJ2-3, with a possible D match to TRBD1 (6 bases). The CDR3 runs 14 residues. CDR1 and CDR2 from the germline V gene are SGDLS and YYNGEE. V gave up 0 bases and J gave up 3 bases, with 8 bases separating them. The chain's CDR3 is CASSVVGQTDTQYF. Here the CDR3 DNA reads TGTGCCAGCAGCGTAGTGGGACAAACAGATACGCAGTATTTT.

The V gene is TRBV4-1, the J gene TRBJ2-7, with a tentative D call TRBD2 (5 bases). The ends were cut back, 4 bases at V and 6 bases at J, with 16 bases in the middle. The CDR3 contains 14 residues. Looked up from germline, CDR1 is MGHRA and CDR2 is YSYEKL. The CDR3 DNA follows: TGCGCCAGCAGCCTAGTAGTGGGAGCCGGCGAGCAGTACGTC. This sequence encodes CASSLVVGAGEQYV.

This chain connects TRBV5-1 to TRBJ1-1, with D possibly TRBD1 on 6 matching bases. The CDR3 extends over 11 amino acids. Trimming cost V 3 bases and J 8 bases, with 8 bases left between them. Germline V gives CDR1 SGHRS, CDR2 YFSETQ. Written as DNA, the CDR3 is TGCGCCAGCAGCTCCACAGGGGAAGCTTTCTTT. It codes for CASSSTGEAFF.

The chain couples TRBV6-5 to TRBJ2-1; TRBD2 is a possible D gene (5 bases). The CDR3 is made up of 13 amino acids. The germline V and J ends were trimmed by 6 bases and 9 bases, with 15 bases remaining between them. Per germline, CDR1 MNHEY and CDR2 SVGAGI. The CDR3 spells CASSSSGGGEQFF. Here the CDR3 DNA reads TGTGCCAGCAGCTCCAGCGGAGGCGGTGAGCAGTTCTTC.

This clone was counted a single time. The V call is TRBV7-2, the J call TRBJ2-5; possible D gene TRBD2, 6 bases. The CDR3 runs 14 residues. Germline CDR1 is SGHTA and CDR2 is FQGNSA. The V end lost 0 bases, the J end lost 5 bases, and 10 bases lay between the germline ends. Here the CDR3 reads CASSLARGGETQYF. CDR3 sequence (DNA): TGTGCCAGCAGCTTAGCACGGGGAGGCGAGACCCAGTACTTC.

This clone appeared once. This rearrangement joins TRBV18 to TRBJ2-7; 7 bases agree with TRBD1. The V gene end was trimmed by 5 bases and the J gene end by 3 bases; junction bases not matched to a gene: 7. The germline V gene encodes CDR1 KGHSH and CDR2 LQKENI. This CDR3 region has 14 residues. The CDR3 DNA reads TGTGCCAGCTCATTCGGGACAGAAGACTACGAGCAGTACTTC. This sequence encodes CASSFGTEDYEQYF. Full variable domain (remainder filled in from reference TRBV18 and TRBJ2-7): NAGVMQNPRHLVRRRGQEARLRCSPMKGHSHVYWYRQLPEEGLKFMVYLQKENIIDESGMPKERFSAEFPKEGPSILRIQQVVRGDSAAYFCASSFGTEDYEQYFGPGTRLTVT.

V usage is TRBV7-2 and J usage is TRBJ1-2; 9 bases line up with TRBD1. The length of the CDR3 is 15 residues. The germline V gene has CDR1 SGHTA and CDR2 FQGNSA. The V and J ends lost 4 bases and 4 bases, in that order; junction bases with no gene match: 7. The CDR3 DNA reads TGTGCCAGCAGCTCATACAGGGGACAGGGCTATGGCTACACCTTC. This translates into CASSSYRGQGYGYTF.

The chain joins TRBV6-5 to TRBJ2-2; D possibly corresponds to TRBD2 (5 bases). The germline V gene encodes CDR1 MNHEY and CDR2 SVGAGI. The V end was cut by 8 bases, the J end by 2 bases, with 15 bases between. The CDR3 runs 15 residues. DNA for the CDR3: TGTGCCAGCGGTGGAGGACTGGATAACACCGGGGAGCTGTTTTTT. This translates into CASGGGLDNTGELFF.

This chain uses TRBV19 with TRBJ1-5; possible D gene TRBD1, 5 bases. The CDR3 sequence is 14 residues long. The V gene's germline CDR1 is LNHDA and CDR2 SQIVND (reference sequence). Trimming pared 0 bases from V and 3 bases from J, leaving 6 bases between. CDR3 DNA sequence: TGTGCCAGTAGTATAGAACAGGTCAATCAGCCCCAGCATTTT. Protein product: CASSIEQVNQPQHF. Based on the CDR3 plus reference TRBV19 and TRBJ1-5, the full variable domain is DGGITQSPKYLFRKEGQNVTLSCEQNLNHDAMYWYRQDPGQGLRLIYYSQIVNDFQKGDIAEGYSVSREKKESFPLTVTSAQKNPTAFYLCASSIEQVNQPQHFGDGTRLSIL.

The chain has TRBV6-6 and TRBJ2-3; TRBD2 is a possible D gene (6 bases). This CDR3 has 14 residues. Germline CDR1 and CDR2: MNHNY and SVGAGI (reference sequence). The V end lost 8 bases, the J end lost 2 bases, and 14 bases lay between the germline ends. The CDR3 nucleotides are TGTGCCAGCGTACAGGAGGGCCTCACAGATACGCAGTATTTT. It specifies CASVQEGLTDTQYF.

The rearrangement joins TRBV27 to TRBJ1-6; a weak D match, TRBD1 (6 bases). In germline, CDR1 is MNHEY, CDR2 SMNVEV (reference sequence). This CDR3 is built from 15 residues. V lost 6 bases to trimming and J lost 10 bases, with 19 bases between them. CDR3 bases: TGTGCCAGCAGGCGGCAAGGACAGCAAAACTCACCCCTCCACTTT. Translated: CASRRQGQQNSPLHF.

The J gene is TRBJ2-4, the V gene TRBV11-2; D might be TRBD1 (6 bases). CDR1 is SGHAT and CDR2 is FQNNGV in the germline V gene. CDR3 length: 17 residues. V was clipped by 3 bases and J by 5 bases, with 20 bases between them. The CDR3 loop reads CASSFAGVTVGENIQYF. CDR3 DNA sequence: TGTGCCAGCAGCTTCGCAGGGGTGACTGTAGGGGAAAACATTCAGTACTTC.

This chain joins TRBV5-6 and TRBJ1-2; tentative D call: TRBD1 (5 bases). V lost 4 bases and J lost 0, with 16 bases in between. The germline V gene encodes CDR1 SGHDT and CDR2 YYEEEE. The CDR3 is 16 residues long. CDR3 residues: CASSRRPDIPNYGYTF. The CDR3 DNA reads as TGTGCCAGCAGCCGTCGTCCGGACATTCCTAACTATGGCTACACCTTC. The variable domain in full, completed from reference TRBV5-6 and TRBJ1-2, reads DAGVTQSPTHLIKTRGQQVTLRCSPKSGHDTVSWYQQALGQGPQFIFQYYEEEERQRGNFPDRFSGHQFPNYSSELNVNALLLGDSALYLCASSRRPDIPNYGYTFGSGTRLTVV.

The V and J genes are TRBV6-6 and TRBJ2-7; 7 bases fit TRBD1. Trimming at V came to 5 bases and at J to 2 bases, leaving 3 bases not matched to a gene. Per germline, CDR1 MNHNY and CDR2 SVGAGI (reference sequence). The CDR3 has 13 residues. The CDR3 here is CASSGQEPYEQYF. DNA of the CDR3: TGTGCCAGCAGTGGACAGGAACCCTACGAGCAGTACTTC.

The chain couples TRBV5-4 to TRBJ2-5; 7 nucleotides match TRBD1. The germline CDR1 and CDR2 sequences are SGHNT and YYREEE (reference sequence). J was trimmed by 3 bases and V by 3 bases; bases with no gene match: 5. The CDR3 is 14 residues long. The CDR3 loop is CASSSAQGEETQYF. The CDR3 DNA is TGTGCCAGCAGCTCGGCCCAGGGGGAAGAGACCCAGTACTTC.

This clone was seen just once. This chain joins TRBV4-1 and TRBJ1-1, with 9 nucleotides matching TRBD1. CDR3 length: 17 amino acids. CDR1 is MGHRA and CDR2 is YSYEKL in the germline V gene. V shed 4 bases, J shed 1 base, and the junction held 10 bases outside the gene matches. The CDR3 nucleotides are TGCGCCAGCAGCCTCATCTGGGACAGGGCTACGAACACTGAAGCTTTCTTT. Translated: CASSLIWDRATNTEAFF.

This chain joins TRBV18 and TRBJ2-3; 9 bases fit TRBD1. The germline V gene encodes CDR1 KGHSH and CDR2 LQKENI. The CDR3 consists of 15 residues. V was clipped by 3 bases and J by 2 bases; unmatched bases: 3. The CDR3 loop is CASSPGTGNTDTQYF. The CDR3 DNA reads TGTGCCAGCTCACCCGGGACAGGGAACACAGATACGCAGTATTTT. Variable domain in full (rest from reference TRBV18 and TRBJ2-3): NAGVMQNPRHLVRRRGQEARLRCSPMKGHSHVYWYRQLPEEGLKFMVYLQKENIIDESGMPKERFSAEFPKEGPSILRIQQVVRGDSAAYFCASSPGTGNTDTQYFGPGTRLTVL.

The chain employs TRBV5-1 and TRBJ2-1, with 7 bases identical to TRBD2. After removal of 4 bases from V and 3 bases from J, the junction contained 4 bases not matched to a gene. The length of the CDR3 is 14 residues. CDR1 and CDR2 (germline): SGHRS, YFSETQ. In DNA, the CDR3 is TGCGCCAGCAGCAGAGCGGGGAACTACAATGAGCAGTTCTTC. Protein sequence: CASSRAGNYNEQFF.

The J gene is TRBJ2-7, the V gene TRBV18; 8 bases align to TRBD1. Trimming removed 3 bases from V and 5 bases from J; junction bases left unmatched: 6. This CDR3 contains 14 residues. Germline CDR1 reads KGHSH; CDR2 reads LQKENI. CDR3 loop: CASSPGQGFHEQYF. CDR3 sequence (DNA): TGTGCCAGCTCACCCGGACAGGGCTTCCACGAGCAGTACTTC. Together with reference TRBV18 and TRBJ2-7, the CDR3 gives the full variable domain: NAGVMQNPRHLVRRRGQEARLRCSPMKGHSHVYWYRQLPEEGLKFMVYLQKENIIDESGMPKERFSAEFPKEGPSILRIQQVVRGDSAAYFCASSPGQGFHEQYFGPGTRLTVT.

This chain links TRBV5-6 with TRBJ2-7; 8 bases match TRBD1. The CDR3 consists of 15 residues. The V and J ends lost 4 bases and 3 bases, in that order; junction bases with no gene match: 9. In germline, CDR1 is SGHDT, CDR2 YYEEEE. Written as DNA, the CDR3 is TGTGCCAGCAGCGCCCGGGACAGGACATACTACGAGCAGTACTTC. Translating gives CASSARDRTYYEQYF. The complete variable domain, with remaining parts taken from reference TRBV5-6 and TRBJ2-7, reads DAGVTQSPTHLIKTRGQQVTLRCSPKSGHDTVSWYQQALGQGPQFIFQYYEEEERQRGNFPDRFSGHQFPNYSSELNVNALLLGDSALYLCASSARDRTYYEQYFGPGTRLTVT.

V is TRBV6-1 and J is TRBJ2-5; D gene ambiguous. The ends were cut back, 6 bases at V and 4 bases at J, with 9 bases in the middle. The CDR3 has 12 amino acids. The V gene's germline CDR1 is MNHNS and CDR2 SASEGT. CDR3 sequence: CASSGGGETQYF. DNA of the CDR3: TGTGCCAGCAGCGGTGGTGGAGAGACCCAGTACTTC.